These 22 T cell receptor beta chains were sequenced from one sample in a study of blood T cell repertoires in COVID-19. Data came from immunoSEQ multiplex PCR; TCRdb stores just in-frame clones and leaves some out. The sample lists roughly 400,000 clones, about 90% occurring once. Sequencing used PBMCs or T cells enriched from blood (not recorded which). These TCRs come from a woman in her twenties or thirties who had recovered from COVID-19.

The rearrangement uses TRBV28 and TRBJ2-1; 7 nucleotides match TRBD1. The germline CDR1 and CDR2 sequences are MDHEN and SYDVKM. J gave up 2 bases and V 6 bases, and 4 bases lay outside the gene matches. The CDR3 covers 14 residues. CDR3 DNA sequence: TGTGCCAGCAGCCACGACAGGGCCTACAATGAGCAGTTCTTC. Amino acids: CASSHDRAYNEQFF.

The chain uses TRBV9 and TRBJ2-2; TRBD2 agrees at 12 bases. CDR1 is SGDLS, CDR2 YYNGEE, per germline. The CDR3 contains 16 residues. V lost 4 bases and J lost 4; bases outside the gene matches: 5. This chain's CDR3 is CASSLLTSGGTGELFF. The CDR3 DNA reads as TGTGCCAGCAGCTTACTGACTAGCGGGGGCACCGGGGAGCTGTTTTTT.

The chain joins TRBV27 to TRBJ1-1; D gene unclear. CDR1 is MNHEY and CDR2 is SMNVEV in the germline V gene (reference sequence). There are 11 residues in the CDR3. V dropped 7 bases and J dropped 4 bases, with 7 bases sitting between them. CDR3 amino acids: CASIWLTEAFF. CDR3 in DNA: TGTGCCAGCATCTGGCTCACTGAAGCTTTCTTT.

This sequence joins TRBV4-1 and TRBJ1-2; 8 bases are a match to TRBD1. The CDR3 runs to 15 residues. With V trimmed by 1 base and J by 6 bases, 7 bases remained unmatched. Germline assignment: CDR1 MGHRA and CDR2 YSYEKL. CDR3 amino acids: CASSQARGQANGYTF. CDR3 bases: TGCGCCAGCAGCCAAGCCAGGGGACAGGCTAATGGCTACACCTTC.

The chain has TRBV5-1 and TRBJ1-2; D remains ambiguous. From germline, CDR1 is SGHRS and CDR2 YFSETQ. The CDR3 spans 13 residues. V lost 4 bases and J 3 bases, leaving 10 bases between the germline ends. The CDR3 is CASSINRDYGYTF. The DNA of the CDR3 is TGCGCCAGCAGCATAAACCGGGACTATGGCTACACCTTC.

This clone was detected once. The rearrangement uses TRBV2 and TRBJ2-7, with a possible D match to TRBD2 (5 bases). Germline assignment: CDR1 SNHLY and CDR2 FYNNEI. Trimming took off 8 bases at V and 2 bases at J, with 16 bases between the two ends. The CDR3 totals 14 residues. The DNA of the CDR3 is TGTGCCAGCGGGGTGGCTAGCTCTACCTACGAGCAGTACTTC. It specifies CASGVASSTYEQYF.

This clone was counted between two and nine times. The chain couples TRBV3-1 (or the pseudogene TRBV3-2) to TRBJ1-5; possibly TRBD1 for D (6 bases). The germline V gene encodes CDR1 LGHDT and CDR2 YNNKEL (reference sequence). This CDR3 has 14 residues. Trimming took 1 base from V and 2 from J, leaving 6 bases between them. The CDR3 region is CASSQGQGNQPQHF. The CDR3 region has the DNA TGTGCCAGCAGCCAAGGACAGGGCAATCAGCCCCAGCATTTT.

With respect to this clone: The sample carries other DNA sequences with the same CDR3. This chain joins TRBV10-3 and TRBJ1-1, with TRBD1 matching 8 bases. Germline lookup yields CDR1 ENHRY and CDR2 SYGVKD. Germline trimming cut 6 bases from V and 3 bases from J; bases unmatched to any gene: 3. This CDR3 region has 13 residues. CDR3 loop: CAISATGDTEAFF. The DNA of the CDR3 is TGTGCCATCAGCGCGACAGGGGACACTGAAGCTTTCTTT.

The genes are TRBV5-1 and TRBJ2-3, with D unclear. Per the germline V gene, CDR1 is SGHRS and CDR2 is YFSETQ. The CDR3 totals 14 residues. V lost 0 bases, J lost 1 base, and 6 bases lay in between. The CDR3 loop is CASSLVSGTDTQYF. The DNA of the CDR3 is TGCGCCAGCAGCTTGGTGTCGGGCACAGATACGCAGTATTTT.

The rearrangement joins TRBV18 to TRBJ1-6; D gene uncertain. Germline CDR1 and CDR2: KGHSH and LQKENI. Trimming cost V 3 bases and J 7 bases, with 13 bases left between them. This CDR3 comprises 15 residues. CDR3 residues: CASSPQPGANSPLHF. The CDR3 bases are TGTGCCAGCTCACCCCAACCGGGTGCGAATTCACCCCTCCACTTT.

The V and J genes are TRBV7-6 and TRBJ2-3; 10 bases are shared with TRBD2. The CDR3 is 22 residues long. CDR1 is SGHVS and CDR2 is FNYEAQ in the germline V gene. V lost 0 bases and J lost 0; bases outside the gene matches: 18. The CDR3 here is CASSLAELASGGRDASTDTQYF. DNA for the CDR3: TGTGCCAGCAGCTTAGCGGAACTGGCTAGCGGGGGCCGTGATGCGAGCACAGATACGCAGTATTTT.

This clone was seen repeatedly, ten times or more. This chain uses TRBV6-5 with TRBJ1-3; 8 nucleotides match TRBD1. Trimming cost V 4 bases and J 3 bases; bases outside gene matches: 2. This CDR3 comprises 14 residues. Germline V lookup: CDR1 MNHEY, CDR2 SVGAGI. The CDR3 region is CASSLQGGGNTIYF. DNA of the CDR3: TGTGCCAGCAGTTTACAGGGGGGTGGAAACACCATATATTTT.

V usage is TRBV15 and J usage is TRBJ2-1; 8 positions agree with TRBD2. CDR1 is LNHNV and CDR2 is YYDKDF in the germline V gene (reference sequence). The V gene end was trimmed by 2 bases and the J gene end by 7 bases; junction bases not matched to a gene: 7. This CDR3 region has 15 residues. CDR3 loop: CATSRFSGVDNEQFF. The CDR3 nucleotides read TGTGCCACCAGCAGATTTAGCGGGGTTGATAATGAGCAGTTCTTC. Looking up the rest from reference TRBV15 and TRBJ2-1 gives the full variable domain: DAMVIQNPRYQVTQFGKPVTLSCSQTLNHNVMYWYQQKSSQAPKLLFHYYDKDFNNEADTPDNFQSRRPNTSFCFLDIRSPGLGDTAMYLCATSRFSGVDNEQFFGPGTRLTVL.

V usage is TRBV29-1 and J usage is TRBJ1-2; D not certain. This CDR3 contains 12 residues. V was cut by 4 bases and J by 0 bases, with 6 bases left in between. CDR1 and CDR2 from the germline V gene are SQVTM and ANQGSEA. The CDR3 DNA reads as TGCAGCGTTGTGACAACTAACTATGGCTACACCTTC. It specifies CSVVTTNYGYTF.

The chain carries TRBV12-3 or TRBV12-4 and TRBJ2-3; 8 bases are a match to TRBD1. This CDR3 is 12 amino acids long. V was clipped by 6 bases and J by 9 bases; unmatched bases: 5. CDR3 protein: CASSRTGFTQYF. Here the CDR3 DNA reads TGTGCCAGCAGCCGGACAGGGTTCACGCAGTATTTT.

This sequence joins TRBV6-1 and TRBJ1-2; TRBD1 might be the D (5 bases). This CDR3 is built from 14 residues. The germline V gene encodes CDR1 MNHNS and CDR2 SASEGT. V gave up 2 bases and J gave up 6 bases, with 13 bases separating them. DNA for the CDR3: TGTGCCAGCAGTGAAAGGGGAATCTCGGATGGCTACACCTTC. Amino acid sequence: CASSERGISDGYTF.

The V gene is TRBV10-3, the J gene TRBJ1-5; D is possibly TRBD1 (5 bases). The V end was cut by 0 bases, the J end by 7 bases, with 13 bases between. The germline V gene encodes CDR1 ENHRY and CDR2 SYGVKD. CDR3 length: 15 residues. DNA for the CDR3: TGTGCCATCAGTGAGTCAAAGACAGCTGGGCAGCCCCAGCATTTT. This translates into CAISESKTAGQPQHF.

This clone has a single count. This chain connects TRBV7-9 to TRBJ2-1; D gene uncertain. The germline gives CDR1 SEHNR, CDR2 FQNEAQ (reference sequence). The CDR3 consists of 14 residues. V lost 8 bases to trimming and J lost 0 bases, with 11 bases between them. The CDR3 bases are TGTGCCAGCGGGCTCCCGAGCTCCTACAATGAGCAGTTCTTC. Protein sequence: CASGLPSSYNEQFF.

The genes are TRBV14 and TRBJ2-1; 8 positions match TRBD1. The CDR3 loop spans 16 amino acids. Looked up from germline, CDR1 is SGHDN and CDR2 is FVKESK. V shed 5 bases and J 8 bases; nucleotides not matched to a gene: 14. CDR3 amino acids: CASSIQGDYFVDEQFF. Here the CDR3 DNA reads TGTGCCAGCAGCATACAGGGGGATTATTTCGTCGATGAGCAGTTCTTC.

V and J are TRBV6-1 and TRBJ1-4; TRBD1 is a possible D gene (6 bases). In germline, CDR1 is MNHNS, CDR2 SASEGT. This CDR3 region has 17 residues. The V end was cut by 4 bases, the J end by 1 base, with 16 bases between. CDR3 protein: CASSVQGRGLTNEKLFF. DNA for the CDR3: TGTGCCAGCAGTGTACAGGGACGGGGTTTAACTAATGAAAAACTGTTTTTT.

V and J are TRBV5-6 and TRBJ1-4, with 7 bases lining up with TRBD1. From germline, CDR1 is SGHDT and CDR2 YYEEEE. The CDR3 spans 18 residues. Trimming removed 4 bases from V and 6 bases from J; junction bases left unmatched: 18. The chain's CDR3 is CASSTHVGGPPIDEKLFF. The CDR3 DNA is TGTGCCAGCAGCACCCATGTAGGGGGCCCTCCTATAGATGAAAAACTGTTTTTT. Together with reference TRBV5-6 and TRBJ1-4, the CDR3 gives the full variable domain: DAGVTQSPTHLIKTRGQQVTLRCSPKSGHDTVSWYQQALGQGPQFIFQYYEEEERQRGNFPDRFSGHQFPNYSSELNVNALLLGDSALYLCASSTHVGGPPIDEKLFFGSGTQLSVL.

This clone was recorded once. CDR3: CASSRDSNEQYF. CDR3 in DNA: TGTGCCAGCAGTAGGGACAGTAACGAGCAGTACTTC. The genes are TRBV6-5 and TRBJ2-7, with 7 bases lining up with TRBD1. V trimming: 5 bases; J trimming: 5 bases; junction bases outside the gene matches: 3. The V gene's germline CDR1 is MNHEY and CDR2 SVGAGI. The CDR3 extends over 12 amino acids.